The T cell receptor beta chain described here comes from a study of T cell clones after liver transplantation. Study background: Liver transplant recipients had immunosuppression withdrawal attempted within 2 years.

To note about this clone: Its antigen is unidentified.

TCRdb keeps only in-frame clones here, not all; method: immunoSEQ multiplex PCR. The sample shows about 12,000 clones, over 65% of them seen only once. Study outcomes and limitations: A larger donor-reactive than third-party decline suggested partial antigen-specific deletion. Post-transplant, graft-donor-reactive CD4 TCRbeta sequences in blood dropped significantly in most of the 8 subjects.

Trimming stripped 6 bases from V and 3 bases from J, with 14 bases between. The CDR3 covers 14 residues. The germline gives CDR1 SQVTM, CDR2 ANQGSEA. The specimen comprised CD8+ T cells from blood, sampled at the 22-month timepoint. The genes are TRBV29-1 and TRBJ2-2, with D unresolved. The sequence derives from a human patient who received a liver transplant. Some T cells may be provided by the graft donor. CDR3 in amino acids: CSVVGRPYTGELFF. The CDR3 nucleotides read TGCAGCGTGGTTGGTAGGCCGTACACCGGGGAGCTGTTTTTT.